In this sample, the clone carrying this T cell receptor (beta chain) turned up many times. The antigen is not known. This sample is part of a study of tumor-infiltrating lymphocytes in primary liver carcinoma. Study observations and caveats: Just about 7-25% of leading clones were found in every one of five regions.

The CDR3 loop spans 14 amino acids. Germline values: CDR1 SGHRS, CDR2 YFSETQ. V lost 0 bases to trimming and J lost 1 base, with 7 bases between them. Both RNA and DNA were isolated together from around 20-30 mg of bulk tissue that had not been sorted. Chronic HBV infection was present in the patients, who were treatment-naive. Each tumor had five separate regions sampled. All tumor specimens exceeded 75% viable tumor cells. cDNA specific to TCR beta was made from approximately 0.55 ug of total RNA, with a constant-region primer employed for priming. Slightly modified ARM-PCR, run as three nested multiplex PCR rounds, produced the TCR beta libraries. It was with TRBV1-TRBV30 forward primers and a C-beta reverse primer that the first two PCR rounds were run, at 10 to 11 cycles each. TCRdb reanalysed the multiplex PCR reads using MiXCR and keeps one entry per CDR3 protein. This table holds about 97,000 distinct CDR3 sequences, around 73% found once.

The genes are TRBV5-1 and TRBJ1-1; D gene uncertain. The sequencing sample was made of liver tumor tissue from sampling region 2. The subset here: tumor region T2, inferior pole. The receptor comes from an older woman with primary liver carcinoma and hepatitis B virus infection. The CDR3 is CASSLASENTEAFF. CDR3 DNA: TGCGCCAGCAGCTTGGCCAGCGAGAACACTGAAGCTTTCTTT.